This T cell receptor (beta chain) was captured by sequencing in a study of T cell responses to AZD1222 COVID-19 vaccine. A word on this clone: As yet, its antigen is unknown.

General observations from the study: There were repertoire samples only from the period after the peak T cell response.

TCRdb's table, derived via immunoSEQ multiplex PCR, lists solely in-frame clones and lacks some. The table has approximately 130,000 clones, 90% seen once; the top ten hold approximately 7.6%. The clonotype originates from an adult in good health. Sequencing was performed on peripheral blood, taken on day 0 of AZD1222 vaccination.

This CDR3 is CATSDSGRGQETQYF. CDR3 DNA: TGTGCCACCAGTGATTCAGGCAGGGGGCAAGAGACCCAGTACTTC. V usage is TRBV24-1 and J usage is TRBJ2-5; 7 bases align to TRBD1. Trimming at V came to 2 bases and at J to 2 bases, leaving 4 bases not matched to a gene. This CDR3 spans 15 amino acids. Germline values: CDR1 KGHDR, CDR2 SFDVKD.